This TCR beta chain is from a study of blood T cell repertoires in COVID-19. On the study more broadly: The United States, Italy and Spain supplied acute and convalescent COVID-19 samples.

J gave up 4 bases and V 4 bases, and 10 bases lay outside the gene matches. This CDR3 has 19 amino acids. From germline, CDR1 is SGHRS and CDR2 YFSETQ. Study processing details: Counts of nucleated cells, estimated from reference gene primer amplification, were obtained. TCRdb keeps only in-frame clones here, not all; method: immunoSEQ multiplex PCR. V and J calls and clone size are copied from that table; D and trimming were computed from the DNA. The sample lists fewer than 150,000 clones, 75% to 90% seen once, with about 20% in the top ten. The TCR was taken from a man younger than 40 who had recovered from COVID-19. Material for sequencing was PBMCs or T cells enriched from blood (not recorded which). The chain joins TRBV5-1 to TRBJ2-2; 16 bases are shared with TRBD2. The CDR3 DNA reads as TGCGCCAGCAGCGGTGGGCCGGGACTAGCGGGAGGGCGCACCGGGGAGCTGTTTTTT. Amino acids: CASSGGPGLAGGRTGELFF.